These 9 T cell receptor beta chains came from one sample sequenced in a study of T-cell reconstitution after alpha-beta-depleted transplantation in children. Unique molecular identifiers were built into the TCRbeta library. TCRdb re-called the PCR reads through MiXCR, storing one row per CDR3 protein. Here the sample spans 90,000 to 130,000 distinct CDR3 sequences, approximately 10% being singletons. Sequenced here: PBMCs from the stem cell graft donor, sampled from the stem cell graft. These receptors all come from a human donor who donated a stem cell graft to a child with acute lymphoblastic leukemia.

This clonotype has a count of ten or more. V gene TRBV15 combines with J gene TRBJ2-3; tentative D call: TRBD2 (6 bases). The germline V and J ends were trimmed by 1 base and 4 bases, with 18 bases remaining between them. The CDR3 totals 17 residues. Per the germline V gene, CDR1 is LNHNV and CDR2 is YYDKDF (reference sequence). The CDR3, as DNA: TGTGCCACCAGCAGAGCCCGACTAGTTTTTGGGGCAGATACGCAGTATTTT. Translating it yields CATSRARLVFGADTQYF.

Ten or more counts support this clonotype. The chain employs TRBV6-5 and TRBJ2-7, with a possible D match to TRBD1 (6 bases). Germline V gene sequence: CDR1 MNHEY, CDR2 SVGAGI. The CDR3 has 17 amino acids. V dropped 0 bases and J dropped 0 bases, with 15 bases sitting between them. DNA for the CDR3: TGTGCCAGCAGTTACTCAGGGAGTAGGGGGATCTCCTACGAGCAGTACTTC. Residues: CASSYSGSRGISYEQYF.

The sample holds many counts of this clonotype. This chain joins TRBV5-1 and TRBJ1-4, with TRBD1 matching 8 bases. The J segment lost 3 bases and the V segment lost 4 bases, leaving 5 bases of the junction unmatched. From germline, CDR1 is SGHRS and CDR2 YFSETQ. The CDR3 contains 15 residues. The CDR3, as DNA: TGCGCCAGCAGCCTCCAGGGGGCGTCTAATGAAAAACTGTTTTTT. Amino acid sequence: CASSLQGASNEKLFF.

This clonotype was found many times. Here the CDR3 reads CASSAREGAGRSKNIQYF. CDR3 coding DNA: TGTGCCAGCAGCGCCAGGGAGGGGGCAGGGCGGAGCAAAAACATTCAGTACTTC. V gene TRBV11-2 combines with J gene TRBJ2-4; D tentatively reads TRBD1 or TRBD2 (7 bases each). The CDR3 totals 18 residues. The germline V gene has CDR1 SGHAT and CDR2 FQNNGV. The V end lost 5 bases, the J end lost 3 bases, and 23 bases lay between the germline ends.

This clonotype was observed many times. This chain links TRBV4-2 with TRBJ2-5, with TRBD2 matching 11 bases. V shed 5 bases and J 4 bases; nucleotides not matched to a gene: 27. The CDR3 has 22 residues. Germline V gene lookup returns CDR1 LGHNA and CDR2 YNFKEQ. The CDR3 nucleotides read TGTGCCAGCAGCAGATCCCGGGACAGGGATCTTACTAGCGGGGGTAACAGAGAGACCCAGTACTTC. Encoded protein: CASSRSRDRDLTSGGNRETQYF.

This clonotype was counted at least ten times. The chain employs TRBV10-2 and TRBJ2-3; D remains ambiguous. The CDR3 is 15 residues long. V lost 2 bases and J 1 base, leaving 10 bases between the germline ends. Germline V gives CDR1 WSHSY, CDR2 SAAADI. The CDR3 loop reads CASSETFTGTDTQYF. The DNA of the CDR3 is TGCGCCAGCAGTGAGACCTTTACCGGCACAGATACGCAGTATTTT.

This clonotype was counted many times. The CDR3 DNA reads as TGTGCCAGCAGCCCCCGGGTCTTGAACACCGGGGAGCTGTTTTTT. It is translated as CASSPRVLNTGELFF. This chain joins TRBV21-1 and TRBJ2-2. TRBV21-1 is listed as a pseudogene. The CDR3 length is 15 residues.

Many counts were recorded for this clonotype. The rearrangement joins TRBV27 to TRBJ1-3; 10 bases map to TRBD1. The germline V gene encodes CDR1 MNHEY and CDR2 SMNVEV (reference sequence). V was clipped by 2 bases and J by 2 bases; unmatched bases: 9. There are 18 residues in the CDR3. The CDR3 sequence is CASSLDTRQGAPGNTIYF. The CDR3 bases are TGTGCCAGCAGTTTAGATACTCGACAGGGGGCGCCTGGAAACACCATATATTTT.

The sample holds many counts of this clonotype. V usage is TRBV19 and J usage is TRBJ2-7; tentatively, D is TRBD1 or TRBD2 (5 bases each). CDR1 LNHDA and CDR2 SQIVND come from the germline V gene (reference sequence). The length of the CDR3 is 14 residues. Trimming took 6 bases from V and 5 from J, leaving 17 bases between them. The CDR3 DNA reads as TGTGCCAGTAGGACGGGACCCTCGAGCGACGAGCAGTACTTC. It codes for CASRTGPSSDEQYF. The entire variable domain, with the rest obtained from reference TRBV19 and TRBJ2-7, is as follows: DGGITQSPKYLFRKEGQNVTLSCEQNLNHDAMYWYRQDPGQGLRLIYYSQIVNDFQKGDIAEGYSVSREKKESFPLTVTSAQKNPTAFYLCASRTGPSSDEQYFGPGTRLTVT.